This TCR beta chain was found in a study of shared clonotypes between healthy human individuals. TCRdb keeps only in-frame clones here, not all; method: immunoSEQ multiplex PCR. Of over a million clones listed, more than 75% were seen once; the top ten hold 0.4% to 0.55%. Study-wide results and limits: In a handful of donors, around 5.5% of naive CD4 clonotypes appeared in common.

Comment on this clone: The antigen is unknown.

The V and J ends lost 3 bases and 8 bases respectively, with 11 bases between them. The CDR3 is 13 amino acids. CDR1 is KGHSH, CDR2 LQKENI, per germline. The sequenced sample consisted of memory CD4+ T cells from PBMCs. Subset indicated: CD45RA-negative fraction. The gene calls are TRBV18 and TRBJ1-5; weak D call: TRBD1 (5 bases). This clonotype was obtained from a man aged 18 to 29 in good health. Some clones in this sample may be carry-over from other donors' samples. Here the CDR3 reads CASSPGVQEPQHF. As DNA, the CDR3 is TGTGCCAGCTCACCGGGGGTACAGGAGCCCCAGCATTTT.